The 24 T cell receptor beta chains below were found in one sample sequenced in a study of Ad26.COV2.S vaccination and SARS-CoV-2 variants (dated by TCRdb to 2020 to 2023). The treatment or condition label, read with the paper, signifies: approximately 18 received Ad26.COV2.S at low or high dose, single or two shots; about 5 received placebo; per-sample allocation not given. Repertoires of vaccine and placebo recipients were sequenced from samples collected on day 63 after the first injection. Libraries came from the immunoSEQ multiplex PCR assay. TCRdb retrieved this table from immuneACCESS and kept in-frame rearrangements only. Not all clones are present; in checked studies, unresolved V genes account for under half, and no reason is known for the remainder. This sample comprises roughly 300,000 clones, 65% to 90% of them detected only once. The ten largest clones represent about 10% of the sample.

The material was peripheral blood, obtained in a trial of Ad26.COV2.S vaccine versus placebo. Receptor source: a person between 18 and 65 years old who received the Ad26.COV2.S COVID-19 vaccine or a placebo.

This clone was detected once. The V gene is TRBV6-5, the J gene TRBJ1-6; D possibly corresponds to TRBD1 (6 bases). V was cut by 10 bases and J by 10 bases, with 17 bases left in between. There are 13 residues in the CDR3. Germline values: CDR1 MNHEY, CDR2 SVGAGI. In DNA form, the CDR3 reads TGTGCCACCAGACAGGAGTATAGGTCACCCCTCCACTTT. Translated: CATRQEYRSPLHF.

The V gene is TRBV7-6, the J gene TRBJ2-1; TRBD2 matches at 15 bases. Looked up from germline, CDR1 is SGHVS and CDR2 is FNYEAQ. This CDR3 has 17 amino acids. After removal of 5 bases from V and 4 bases from J, the junction contained 6 bases not matched to a gene. The CDR3 DNA is TGTGCCAGCAGCGCCTGGACTAGCGGGAGGGCGTACAATGAGCAGTTCTTC. It translates to CASSAWTSGRAYNEQFF.

In this sample, this clone turned up many times. The rearrangement joins TRBV7-2 to TRBJ1-5, with D possibly TRBD1 on 6 matching bases. V lost 6 bases and J 9 bases, leaving 15 bases between the germline ends. This CDR3 comprises 13 residues. The germline gives CDR1 SGHTA, CDR2 FQGNSA. The CDR3 is CASRTDSLGPQHF. The CDR3 nucleotides read TGTGCCAGCAGAACGGACAGCCTGGGGCCCCAGCATTTT.

The chain has TRBV27 and TRBJ2-3, with 11 bases fitting TRBD2. CDR1 is MNHEY, CDR2 SMNVEV, per germline (reference sequence). This CDR3 has 17 amino acids. V dropped 2 bases and J dropped 0; count of bases not matched to a gene: 4. This CDR3 reads CASSLRLAGPSTDTQYF. CDR3 nucleotide sequence: TGTGCCAGCAGTTTAAGACTAGCGGGACCTAGCACAGATACGCAGTATTTT.

The chain combines TRBV5-4 with TRBJ2-3; 12 bases agree with TRBD2. This CDR3 contains 16 residues. The germline CDR1 and CDR2 sequences are SGHNT and YYREEE (reference sequence). Germline trimming cut 4 bases from V and 4 bases from J; bases unmatched to any gene: 7. DNA of the CDR3: TGTGCCAGCAGCCCCGGGACTAGCGGGCTCGCAGATACGCAGTATTTT. Protein: CASSPGTSGLADTQYF.

V is TRBV9 and J is TRBJ2-3; D gene unclear. CDR1 and CDR2 (germline): SGDLS, YYNGEE. Trimming left V 1 base short and J 2 bases short, with 8 bases between. The CDR3 length is 14 residues. DNA for the CDR3: TGTGCCAGCAGCGTAAGCGCCATCACAGATACGCAGTATTTT. Its translation is CASSVSAITDTQYF.

J is TRBJ2-5 and V is TRBV7-2, with 8 bases matching TRBD2. J gave up 1 base and V 5 bases, and 9 bases lay outside the gene matches. The germline V gene encodes CDR1 SGHTA and CDR2 FQGNSA. This CDR3 has 16 amino acids. As DNA, the CDR3 is TGTGCCAGCAGCAAGAGCATGGCGGGGGGCCAAGAGACCCAGTACTTC. Its protein product is CASSKSMAGGQETQYF. Variable domain in full (rest from reference TRBV7-2 and TRBJ2-5): GAGVSQSPSNKVTEKGKDVELRCDPISGHTALYWYRQSLGQGLEFLIYFQGNSAPDKSGLPSDRFSAERTGGSVSTLTIQRTQQEDSAVYLCASSKSMAGGQETQYFGPGTRLLVL.

This clone has more than one count but fewer than ten. The rearrangement joins TRBV4-2 to TRBJ2-2, with a possible D match to TRBD1 (6 bases). Germline V gene lookup returns CDR1 LGHNA and CDR2 YNFKEQ. The CDR3 runs to 14 residues. Trimming removed 4 bases at V and 4 bases at J, with 10 bases between. Here the CDR3 DNA reads TGTGCCAGCAGCCTTCAGGGGCCCACCGGGGAGCTGTTTTTT. Its protein is CASSLQGPTGELFF.

The chain couples TRBV5-1 to TRBJ2-7, with unresolved D. CDR1 SGHRS and CDR2 YFSETQ come from the germline V gene. This CDR3 region has 16 residues. The V end was cut by 0 bases, the J end by 2 bases, with 15 bases between. CDR3 in amino acids: CASSLEVGITAYEQYF. In nucleotides, the CDR3 is TGCGCCAGCAGCTTGGAGGTTGGGATCACGGCCTACGAGCAGTACTTC.

This sequence joins TRBV5-1 and TRBJ2-5; TRBD2 aligns across 10 bases. The CDR3 totals 16 residues. Germline CDR1 and CDR2: SGHRS and YFSETQ. V lost 1 base and J lost 4; bases outside the gene matches: 7. The CDR3 spells CASSLSSGGARETQYF. Here the CDR3 DNA reads TGCGCCAGCAGCTTGTCGAGCGGGGGGGCAAGAGAGACCCAGTACTTC.

This clone was found a few times. The rearrangement joins TRBV6-1 to TRBJ1-3, with a weak D call TRBD1 (6 bases). Germline-derived CDR1 and CDR2 are MNHNS and SASEGT. This CDR3 region has 15 residues. The V gene lost 0 bases and the J gene lost 7 bases, with 13 bases spanning the gap. CDR3 nucleotide sequence: TGTGCCAGCAGTGAAGCGACAGCGCAGGGGAACACCATATATTTT. It is translated as CASSEATAQGNTIYF.

This chain links TRBV5-1 with TRBJ2-3, with 15 bases aligning to TRBD2. CDR3 length: 18 amino acids. The germline V gene has CDR1 SGHRS and CDR2 YFSETQ. J was trimmed by 3 bases and V by 3 bases; bases with no gene match: 8. The CDR3 coding sequence is TGCGCCAGCAGCTCCGGACTAGCGGGAGGGTTGGGGACAGATACGCAGTATTTT. As protein: CASSSGLAGGLGTDTQYF.

V usage is TRBV6-2 or TRBV6-3 and J usage is TRBJ2-7, with D uncertain. Trimming stripped 4 bases from V and 3 bases from J, with 7 bases between. The length of the CDR3 is 12 residues. CDR1 and CDR2 (germline): MNHEY, SVGEGT. The CDR3 DNA follows: TGTGCCAGCAGTTTACCCCTCTACGAGCAGTACTTC. The encoded protein is CASSLPLYEQYF.

The J gene is TRBJ1-2, the V gene TRBV28, with a possible D match to TRBD1 (5 bases). The CDR3 runs to 12 residues. Germline V gene lookup returns CDR1 MDHEN and CDR2 SYDVKM. V gave up 7 bases and J gave up 6 bases, with 12 bases separating them. The CDR3 region has the DNA TGTGCCAGCACGGAGGGGCTGAATGGCTACACCTTC. Protein: CASTEGLNGYTF.

The rearrangement joins TRBV7-9 to TRBJ2-1; possible D gene TRBD2, 6 bases. V lost 6 bases and J lost 6, with 12 bases in between. CDR1 is SEHNR and CDR2 is FQNEAQ in the germline V gene (reference sequence). This CDR3 has 13 amino acids. The CDR3 loop reads CASRLGGANEQFF. As DNA, the CDR3 is TGTGCCAGCAGGTTGGGCGGGGCCAATGAGCAGTTCTTC.

DNA of the CDR3: TGTGCCAGCAGTATTTCGGGGAACTCCTACGAGCAGTACTTC. It is translated as CASSISGNSYEQYF. The chain uses TRBV27 and TRBJ2-7; the D gene is possibly TRBD2 (5 bases). Germline lookup yields CDR1 MNHEY and CDR2 SMNVEV (reference sequence). The CDR3 covers 14 residues. The V end was cut by 5 bases, the J end by 0 bases, with 11 bases between.

This clone was seen more than once but under ten times. The J gene is TRBJ2-3, the V gene TRBV10-3; D ambiguous. V was trimmed by 0 bases and J by 5 bases, leaving 6 bases between them. Germline-derived CDR1 and CDR2 are ENHRY and SYGVKD. The CDR3 is 13 amino acids. The CDR3 reads CAISESKGDTQYF. The CDR3 bases are TGTGCCATCAGTGAGTCGAAGGGAGATACGCAGTATTTT.

This chain uses TRBV11-2 with TRBJ2-2, with a weak D call TRBD2 (6 bases). This CDR3 is 13 amino acids long. Germline V lookup: CDR1 SGHAT, CDR2 FQNNGV. V shed 7 bases and J shed 5 bases, with 11 bases lying between them. The CDR3 coding sequence is TGTGCCAGCAAATTACTAGCAACCGGGGAGCTGTTTTTT. Translating it yields CASKLLATGELFF.

Turning to this clone: A junction end diverges from the germline sequence, so it may reflect a read error. The chain carries TRBV2 and TRBJ2-1, with D possibly TRBD2 on 5 matching bases. Germline V CDR1 and CDR2: SNHLY, FYNNEI. This CDR3 comprises 13 residues. The CDR3 spells CASSGRRYDEQFF. CDR3 nucleotides: TGTGCCAGCAGTGGGAGGCGCTACGATGAGCAGTTCTTC.

This chain joins TRBV30 and TRBJ2-7; 7 nucleotides line up with TRBD2. In germline, CDR1 is GTSNPN, CDR2 SVGIG (reference sequence). V trimming: 3 bases; J trimming: 10 bases; junction bases outside the gene matches: 9. The CDR3 totals 12 residues. CDR3 in DNA: TGTGCCTGGAGCAGCGCGGGAGAAACCCAGTACTTC. Its translation: CAWSSAGETQYF.

The rearrangement uses TRBV18 and TRBJ2-5; D not certain. The V end was cut by 3 bases, the J end by 0 bases, with 5 bases between. This CDR3 contains 13 residues. In germline, CDR1 is KGHSH, CDR2 LQKENI. Here the CDR3 DNA reads TGTGCCAGCTCACCGGTCAACCAAGAGACCCAGTACTTC. Protein product: CASSPVNQETQYF.

V gene TRBV4-2 combines with J gene TRBJ2-7; TRBD2 aligns across 12 bases. Germline loops: CDR1 LGHNA, CDR2 YNFKEQ. Germline trimming cut 4 bases from V and 5 bases from J; bases unmatched to any gene: 6. CDR3 size: 15 residues. Written as DNA, the CDR3 is TGTGCCAGCAGCCGAGGACTAGCGGGAAGGAACGAGCAGTACTTC. It is translated as CASSRGLAGRNEQYF.

The CDR3 bases are TGCGCCAGCAGCGCCGCCGGACACTTAACAGATACGCAGTATTTT. Its translation: CASSAAGHLTDTQYF. V is TRBV5-1 and J is TRBJ2-3; TRBD1 is a possible D gene (5 bases). With 4 bases removed from V and 3 bases from J, the gap between germline ends came to 15 bases. Per the germline V gene, CDR1 is SGHRS and CDR2 is YFSETQ. This CDR3 contains 15 residues.

The rearrangement joins TRBV18 to TRBJ1-6; D call uncertain. This CDR3 contains 14 residues. V lost 3 bases and J lost 1, with 4 bases in between. Germline lookup yields CDR1 KGHSH and CDR2 LQKENI. The CDR3 region has the DNA TGTGCCAGCTCACCGGGGTCCTATAATTCACCCCTCCACTTT. Translation: CASSPGSYNSPLHF.